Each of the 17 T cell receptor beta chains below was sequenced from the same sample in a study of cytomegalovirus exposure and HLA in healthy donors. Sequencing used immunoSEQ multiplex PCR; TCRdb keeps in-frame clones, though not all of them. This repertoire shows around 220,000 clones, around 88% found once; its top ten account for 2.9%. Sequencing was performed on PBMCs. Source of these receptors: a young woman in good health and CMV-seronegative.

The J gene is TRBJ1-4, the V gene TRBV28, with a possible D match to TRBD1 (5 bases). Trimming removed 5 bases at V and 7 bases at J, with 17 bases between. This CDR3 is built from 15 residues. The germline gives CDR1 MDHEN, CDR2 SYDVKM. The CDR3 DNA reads TGTGCCAGCAGTCTTCAAACAGGCTTTGGTGAAAAACTGTTTTTT. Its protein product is CASSLQTGFGEKLFF.

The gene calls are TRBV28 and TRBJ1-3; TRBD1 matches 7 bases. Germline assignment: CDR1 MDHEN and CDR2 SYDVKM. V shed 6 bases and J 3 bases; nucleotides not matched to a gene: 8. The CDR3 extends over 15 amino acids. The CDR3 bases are TGTGCCAGCAGCCTCAGGGGGGCGTATGGAAACACCATATATTTT. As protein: CASSLRGAYGNTIYF.

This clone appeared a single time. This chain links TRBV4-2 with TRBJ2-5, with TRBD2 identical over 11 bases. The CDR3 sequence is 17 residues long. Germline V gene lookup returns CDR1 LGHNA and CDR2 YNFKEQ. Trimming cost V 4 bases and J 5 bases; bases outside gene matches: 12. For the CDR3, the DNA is TGTGCCAGCAGCCCGGGGACTAGCGGAGATATTCGGGAGACCCAGTACTTC. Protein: CASSPGTSGDIRETQYF.

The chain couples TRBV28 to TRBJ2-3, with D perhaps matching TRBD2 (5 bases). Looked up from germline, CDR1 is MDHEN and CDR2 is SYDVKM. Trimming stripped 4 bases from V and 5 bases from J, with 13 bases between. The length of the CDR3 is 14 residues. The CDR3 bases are TGTGCCAGCAGTTCTTCCCCCGGGGTAGATACGCAGTATTTT. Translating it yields CASSSSPGVDTQYF.

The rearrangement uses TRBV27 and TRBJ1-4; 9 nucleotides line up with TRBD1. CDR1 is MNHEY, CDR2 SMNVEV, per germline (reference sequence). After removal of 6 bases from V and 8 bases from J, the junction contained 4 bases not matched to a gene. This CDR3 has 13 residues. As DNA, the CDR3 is TGTGCCAGCAGGAGGGACAGGGCCGAAAAACTGTTTTTT. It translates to CASRRDRAEKLFF.

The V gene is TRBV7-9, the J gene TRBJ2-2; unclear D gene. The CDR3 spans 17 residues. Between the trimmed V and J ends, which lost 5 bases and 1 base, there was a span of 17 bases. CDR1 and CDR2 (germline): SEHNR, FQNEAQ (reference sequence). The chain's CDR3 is CASSDTRSQKNTGELFF. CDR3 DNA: TGTGCCAGCAGCGACACTCGGTCTCAGAAGAACACCGGGGAGCTGTTTTTT.

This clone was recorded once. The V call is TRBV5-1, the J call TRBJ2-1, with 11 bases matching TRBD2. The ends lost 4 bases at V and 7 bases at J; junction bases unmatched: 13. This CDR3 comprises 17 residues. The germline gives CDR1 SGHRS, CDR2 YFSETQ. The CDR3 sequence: CASSLYLLAGERNEQFF. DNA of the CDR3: TGCGCCAGCAGCCTCTACTTACTAGCGGGAGAGAGAAATGAGCAGTTCTTC.

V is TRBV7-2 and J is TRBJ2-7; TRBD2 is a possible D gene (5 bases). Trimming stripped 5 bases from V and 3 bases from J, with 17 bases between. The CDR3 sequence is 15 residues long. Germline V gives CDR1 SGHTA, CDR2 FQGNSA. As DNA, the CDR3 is TGTGCCAGCAGCCCTAATTCTCGCGGAGGCTACGAGCAGTACTTC. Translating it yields CASSPNSRGGYEQYF.

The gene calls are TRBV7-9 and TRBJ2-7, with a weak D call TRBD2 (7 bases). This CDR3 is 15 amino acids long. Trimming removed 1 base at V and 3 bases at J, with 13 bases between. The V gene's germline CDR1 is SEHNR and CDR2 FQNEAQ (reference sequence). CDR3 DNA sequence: TGTGCCAGCAGCTTAGTAGGGGGACTACACTACGAGCAGTACTTC. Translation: CASSLVGGLHYEQYF.

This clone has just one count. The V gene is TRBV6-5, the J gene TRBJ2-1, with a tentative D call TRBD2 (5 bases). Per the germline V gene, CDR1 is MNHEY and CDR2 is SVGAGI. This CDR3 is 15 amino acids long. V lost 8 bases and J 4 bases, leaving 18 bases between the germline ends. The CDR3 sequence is CASAAGLRPYNEQFF. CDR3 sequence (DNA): TGTGCCAGCGCTGCGGGCCTTAGGCCATACAATGAGCAGTTCTTC.

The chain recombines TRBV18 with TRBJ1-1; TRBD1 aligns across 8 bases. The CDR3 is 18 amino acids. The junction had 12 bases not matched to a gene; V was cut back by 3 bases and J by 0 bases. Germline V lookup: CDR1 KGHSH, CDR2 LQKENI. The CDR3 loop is CASSPVPWTGLMNTEAFF. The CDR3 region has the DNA TGTGCCAGCTCACCCGTACCGTGGACAGGGCTGATGAACACTGAAGCTTTCTTT.

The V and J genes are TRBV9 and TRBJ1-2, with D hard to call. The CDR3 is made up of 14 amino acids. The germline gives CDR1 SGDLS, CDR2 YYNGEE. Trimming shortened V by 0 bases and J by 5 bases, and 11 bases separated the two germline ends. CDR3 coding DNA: TGTGCCAGCAGCGTAGATCGTGGGCCATATGGCTACACCTTC. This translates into CASSVDRGPYGYTF.

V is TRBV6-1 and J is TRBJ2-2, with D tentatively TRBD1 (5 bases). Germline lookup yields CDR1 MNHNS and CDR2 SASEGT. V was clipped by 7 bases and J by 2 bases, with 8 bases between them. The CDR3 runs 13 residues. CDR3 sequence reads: CASTGHNTGELFF. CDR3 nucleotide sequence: TGTGCCAGCACCGGACACAACACCGGGGAGCTGTTTTTT.

The CDR3, as DNA: TGTGCCAGCAGCCAAGTCGCTAGCGGGAGGCAGTACTTC. This sequence encodes CASSQVASGRQYF. This chain joins TRBV5-4 and TRBJ2-7, with 10 bases identical to TRBD2. The V segment lost 4 bases and the J segment 9 bases; nucleotides outside the gene matches: 7. The CDR3 extends over 13 amino acids. The germline gives CDR1 SGHNT, CDR2 YYREEE (reference sequence).

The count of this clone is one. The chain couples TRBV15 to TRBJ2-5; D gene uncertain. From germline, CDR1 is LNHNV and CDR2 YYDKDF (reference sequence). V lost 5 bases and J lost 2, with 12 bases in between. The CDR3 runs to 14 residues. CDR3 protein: CATSPGYIQETQYF. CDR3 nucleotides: TGTGCCACCAGCCCAGGATACATTCAAGAGACCCAGTACTTC.

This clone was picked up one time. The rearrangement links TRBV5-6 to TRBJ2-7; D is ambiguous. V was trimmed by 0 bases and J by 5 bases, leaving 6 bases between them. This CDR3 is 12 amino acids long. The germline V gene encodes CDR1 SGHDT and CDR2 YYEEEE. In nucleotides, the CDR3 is TGTGCCAGCAGCTTGGCCCCGGACGAGCAGTACTTC. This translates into CASSLAPDEQYF.

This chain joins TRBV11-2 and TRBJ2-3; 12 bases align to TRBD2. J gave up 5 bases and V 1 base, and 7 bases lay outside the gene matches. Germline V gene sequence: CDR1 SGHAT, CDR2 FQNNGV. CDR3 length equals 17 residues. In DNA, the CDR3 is TGTGCCAGCAGCTTAGGCGTGACTAGCGGGAGAGGAGATACGCAGTATTTT. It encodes CASSLGVTSGRGDTQYF.